The 16 T cell receptor beta chains below come from one sample, sequenced in a study of shared clonotypes between healthy human individuals. TCRdb's copy holds only in-frame clones and misses some; the assay was immunoSEQ multiplex PCR. The sample holds about 520,000 clones, over 70% seen once. The sample taken for sequencing was PBMCs. Receptors originate from a woman aged 40 to 49 in good health. Some clones in this sample may be carry-over from other donors' samples.

The chain couples TRBV5-1 to TRBJ2-5; TRBD1 agrees at 11 bases. The trim removed 4 bases at V and 5 bases at J, leaving 10 bases unmatched. The CDR3 is 16 amino acids. Per the germline V gene, CDR1 is SGHRS and CDR2 is YFSETQ. DNA for the CDR3: TGCGCCAGCAGCGCCCTGGACAGGGGGCTTGGGGAGACCCAGTACTTC. This sequence encodes CASSALDRGLGETQYF. Drawing the rest from reference TRBV5-1 and TRBJ2-5, the complete variable domain is KAGVTQTPRYLIKTRGQQVTLSCSPISGHRSVSWYQQTPGQGLQFLFEYFSETQRNKGNFPGRFSGRQFSNSRSEMNVSTLELGDSALYLCASSALDRGLGETQYFGPGTRLLVL.

This sequence joins TRBV5-1 and TRBJ2-5; TRBD2 agrees at 13 bases. Germline assignment: CDR1 SGHRS and CDR2 YFSETQ. The CDR3 runs to 15 residues. V shed 6 bases and J 5 bases; nucleotides not matched to a gene: 7. The CDR3 loop is CASKGLAGTEETQYF. The DNA of the CDR3 is TGCGCCAGCAAGGGACTAGCGGGAACGGAGGAGACCCAGTACTTC.

Details on this clone: This likely reflects a read error, since a far larger clone is one base away. At the DNA level, this CDR3 is encoded by other sequences in the same sample as well. This chain links TRBV15 with TRBJ1-1; 7 bases are a match to TRBD1. The CDR3 has 13 residues. Germline V lookup: CDR1 LNHNV, CDR2 YYDKDF (reference sequence). The DNA for the CDR3 is TGTGCAACCAGCAAGGGGGCCGGGACTGAAGCTTTCTTT. It translates to CATSKGAGTEAFF.

This clone turned up a few times. A much larger clonotype is one base distant, so this may be a read error. The chain employs TRBV7-3 and TRBJ2-2; D may be TRBD1 or TRBD2 (5 bases each). This CDR3 is 14 amino acids long. Germline V gene data show CDR1 as SGHTA and CDR2 as FQGTGA. CDR3: CASSRAGNPGELLF. CDR3 in DNA: TGTGCCAGCAGCCGAGCAGGGAATCCCGGGGAGCTGCTTTTT. Full variable domain (rest looked up from reference TRBV7-3 and TRBJ2-2): GAGVSQTPSNKVTEKGKYVELRCDPISGHTALYWYRQSLGQGPEFLIYFQGTGAADDSGLPNDRFFAVRPEGSVSTLKIQRTERGDSAVYLCASSRAGNPGELLFGEGSRLTVL.

As for this clone: A read error is likely here: a far larger clone is one base away. The chain carries TRBV6-4 and TRBJ1-1; D is ambiguous. Germline CDR1 and CDR2: MRHNA and SNTAGT. There are 13 residues in the CDR3. CDR3 coding DNA: TGTGCCAGCAGTCGAACAGAGAACATTGAAGCTTTCTTT. This codes for CASSRTENIEAFF.

This chain uses TRBV11-2 with TRBJ1-2; unclear D gene. V lost 4 bases to trimming and J lost 3 bases, with 15 bases between them. Per germline, CDR1 SGHAT and CDR2 FQNNGV. This CDR3 region has 15 residues. The CDR3 nucleotides read TGTGCCAGCAGCTCAGTAGGGTTTCCATACTATGGCTACACCTTC. Encoded protein: CASSSVGFPYYGYTF.

A word on this clone: Other DNA sequences in the sample encode the same CDR3. V and J are TRBV18 and TRBJ2-3; TRBD2 aligns across 7 bases. Germline V lookup: CDR1 KGHSH, CDR2 LQKENI. V lost 6 bases and J lost 1; bases outside the gene matches: 4. The CDR3 has 14 residues. The CDR3 coding sequence is TGTGCCAGCTCTCCGAGCGGGGGCACAGATACGCAGTATTTT. This encodes CASSPSGGTDTQYF.

The V call is TRBV27, the J call TRBJ1-5, with D unresolved. Germline loops: CDR1 MNHEY, CDR2 SMNVEV (reference sequence). V was clipped by 6 bases and J by 0 bases, with 6 bases between them. This CDR3 region has 13 residues. The CDR3 nucleotides read TGTGCCAGCAGGGCTAATAGCAATCAGCCCCAGCATTTT. It encodes CASRANSNQPQHF.

On this clone: The same CDR3 arises from other DNA sequences in this sample as well. This chain links TRBV11-2 with TRBJ2-7, with unresolved D. This CDR3 is 14 amino acids long. In germline, CDR1 is SGHAT, CDR2 FQNNGV. The CDR3 DNA reads as TGTGCAAGTAGCTTAGATAGATTATTTTACGAGCAGTACTTC. Its protein is CASSLDRLFYEQYF.

The chain recombines TRBV5-1 with TRBJ2-7, with no clear D. Germline V gene data show CDR1 as SGHRS and CDR2 as YFSETQ. V lost 5 bases and J 0 bases, leaving 15 bases between the germline ends. This CDR3 spans 15 amino acids. CDR3 in amino acids: CASRAGTSLSYEQYF. The CDR3 nucleotides read TGCGCCAGCAGAGCCGGAACCTCACTCTCCTACGAGCAGTACTTC.

V usage is TRBV5-4 and J usage is TRBJ1-2; 7 bases match TRBD1. This CDR3 contains 13 residues. Germline V gene lookup returns CDR1 SGHNT and CDR2 YYREEE (reference sequence). The V segment lost 4 bases and the J segment 4 bases; nucleotides outside the gene matches: 4. CDR3 DNA sequence: TGTGCCAGCAGCGAGGGGACAGCCTATGGCTACACCTTC. This encodes CASSEGTAYGYTF.

The chain joins TRBV4-1 to TRBJ1-1; a possible D gene is TRBD1 (6 bases). The length of the CDR3 is 15 residues. V was pared by 4 bases and J by 3 bases, with 15 bases between. CDR1 is MGHRA and CDR2 is YSYEKL in the germline V gene. As DNA, the CDR3 is TGCGCCAGCAGCCCGACAGGCCATCTCGACACTGAAGCTTTCTTT. Protein: CASSPTGHLDTEAFF.

This clone was counted at least ten times. Other DNA sequences within the sample encode an identical CDR3. V gene TRBV6-6 combines with J gene TRBJ1-1; 7 positions agree with TRBD1. CDR3 length: 14 amino acids. J was trimmed by 7 bases and V by 0 bases; bases with no gene match: 5. Germline V gene data show CDR1 as MNHNY and CDR2 as SVGAGI (reference sequence). The CDR3 loop is CASSYSTRGDEAFF. DNA for the CDR3: TGTGCCAGCAGTTACTCGACCAGGGGGGATGAAGCTTTCTTT.

The rearrangement joins TRBV23-1 to TRBJ1-5; no reliable D call. TRBV23-1 is classed as an ORF, of uncertain function. The CDR3 is made up of 14 amino acids. V was trimmed by 4 bases and J by 0 bases, leaving 7 bases between them. The DNA for the CDR3 is TGCGCCAGCAGTCTCCGGCATAGCAATCAGCCCCAGCATTTT. It translates to CASSLRHSNQPQHF.

A few counts support this clone. A far more abundant clone sits one base away, making this likely a read error. The chain joins TRBV18 to TRBJ2-6; 13 bases fit TRBD2. There are 19 residues in the CDR3. Germline assignment: CDR1 KGHSH and CDR2 LQKENI. DNA for the CDR3: TGTGCCAGCTCACCACTCGCACTAGCGGGAGGGTCTGGGGCCGACGTCCTGACTTTC. Residues: CASSPLALAGGSGADVLTF.

Only one count was recorded for this clone. The V and J genes are TRBV11-2 and TRBJ2-1; D call uncertain. Germline-derived CDR1 and CDR2 are SGHAT and FQNNGV. Trimming took off 5 bases at V and 5 bases at J, with 10 bases between the two ends. CDR3 length equals 13 residues. In DNA, the CDR3 is TGTGCCAGCAGCCCGAGCGTAGACAATGAGCAGTTCTTC. Protein: CASSPSVDNEQFF.